One and the same sample provided the 29 T cell receptor beta chains below, sequenced in a study of OX40 agonist ivuxolimab in advanced cancers. The assay was immunoSEQ multiplex PCR, and TCRdb's table has in-frame clones only and misses some. Seen here are 12,000 to 15,000 clones, about 90% observed once, and the top ten hold roughly 25%. The specimen was CD4+ or CD8+ T cells sorted from blood, collected in a trial of the OX40 agonist ivuxolimab. These receptor sequences come from an adult with an advanced solid tumor such as melanoma, head and neck, liver or kidney cancer.

This clone has a single count. The V gene is TRBV9, the J gene TRBJ2-2, with D unresolved. Trimming took off 3 bases at V and 3 bases at J, with 0 bases between the two ends. This CDR3 is built from 11 residues. Germline V gene sequence: CDR1 SGDLS, CDR2 YYNGEE. Written as DNA, the CDR3 is TGTGCCAGCAGCGACACCGGGGAGCTGTTTTTT. It specifies CASSDTGELFF.

The CDR3 protein is CASSQLQGLGIIHIQYF. The DNA of the CDR3 is TGCGCCAGCAGCCAACTACAGGGACTAGGCATTATTCACATTCAGTACTTC. The chain combines TRBV5-1 with TRBJ2-4, with TRBD2 identical over 8 bases. The CDR3 spans 17 residues. The V segment lost 4 bases and the J segment 8 bases; nucleotides outside the gene matches: 17. Germline CDR1 reads SGHRS; CDR2 reads YFSETQ.

V is TRBV27 and J is TRBJ2-7, with a weak D call TRBD2 (6 bases). Between the trimmed V and J ends, which lost 4 bases and 5 bases, there was a span of 15 bases. This CDR3 has 14 amino acids. Germline V gene lookup returns CDR1 MNHEY and CDR2 SMNVEV (reference sequence). The CDR3 region is CASSWSPGGNEQYF. CDR3 DNA: TGTGCCAGCAGTTGGTCTCCCGGAGGGAACGAGCAGTACTTC.

A word on this clone: One junction end disagrees with the germline gene, perhaps due to a read error. The V gene is TRBV19, the J gene TRBJ2-1; 8 nucleotides match TRBD2. CDR3 length equals 14 residues. Germline CDR1 is LNHDA and CDR2 is SQIVND (reference sequence). CDR3 sequence reads: CASSIDQGGRRAIF. CDR3 bases: TGTGCCAGTAGTATAGATCAGGGCGGGAGGAGGGCGATCTTC.

The chain couples TRBV4-1 to TRBJ2-7; D possibly corresponds to TRBD2 (6 bases). The germline gives CDR1 MGHRA, CDR2 YSYEKL. The CDR3 totals 14 residues. V gave up 8 bases and J gave up 0 bases, with 14 bases separating them. CDR3 nucleotide sequence: TGCGCCAGCCGAATAGCGGTAAGCTCCTACGAGCAGTACTTC. This codes for CASRIAVSSYEQYF.

The V and J genes are TRBV6-4 and TRBJ2-3; 12 bases are a match to TRBD2. After removal of 5 bases from V and 3 bases from J, the junction contained 9 bases not matched to a gene. The CDR3 has 17 amino acids. Germline V CDR1 and CDR2: MRHNA, SNTAGT. The CDR3 bases are TGTGCCAGCAGTCGGTCTAGCGGGAGGGCCGAGACAGATACGCAGTATTTT. Translating it yields CASSRSSGRAETDTQYF.

For the CDR3, the DNA is TGTGCCAGCAGCTTAGTCGGGTACGAGCAGTACTTC. Translating it yields CASSLVGYEQYF. The chain joins TRBV11-2 to TRBJ2-7; D gene unclear. The germline V and J ends were trimmed by 1 base and 4 bases, with 5 bases remaining between them. CDR1 SGHAT and CDR2 FQNNGV come from the germline V gene. This CDR3 region has 12 residues.

The V and J genes are TRBV7-9 and TRBJ1-6; D remains ambiguous. The germline V gene encodes CDR1 SEHNR and CDR2 FQNEAQ (reference sequence). The germline V and J ends were trimmed by 7 bases and 8 bases, with 18 bases remaining between them. This CDR3 comprises 15 residues. The CDR3 coding sequence is TGTGCCAGCACCTGGGGAGGGAGTATTGATTCACCCCTCCACTTT. Encoded protein: CASTWGGSIDSPLHF.

This chain uses TRBV7-3 with TRBJ2-3; D is perhaps TRBD2 (6 bases). The CDR3 has 14 amino acids. CDR1 and CDR2 (germline): SGHTA, FQGTGA. The V and J ends lost 4 bases and 3 bases respectively, with 11 bases between them. DNA for the CDR3: TGTGCCAGCAGCTCTTCTAGCGCTACAGATACGCAGTATTTT. Translation: CASSSSSATDTQYF. Based on the CDR3 plus reference TRBV7-3 and TRBJ2-3, the full variable domain is GAGVSQTPSNKVTEKGKYVELRCDPISGHTALYWYRQSLGQGPEFLIYFQGTGAADDSGLPNDRFFAVRPEGSVSTLKIQRTERGDSAVYLCASSSSSATDTQYFGPGTRLTVL.

The V and J genes are TRBV28 and TRBJ1-6; D perhaps matches TRBD1 (5 bases). V lost 2 bases and J 9 bases, leaving 11 bases between the germline ends. The length of the CDR3 is 14 residues. Germline V gene sequence: CDR1 MDHEN, CDR2 SYDVKM. The CDR3 loop reads CASSLRGDGSPLHF. For the CDR3, the DNA is TGTGCCAGCAGTTTACGGGGGGATGGTTCACCCCTCCACTTT.

The chain has TRBV27 and TRBJ2-7; 11 bases are a match to TRBD2. Germline lookup yields CDR1 MNHEY and CDR2 SMNVEV (reference sequence). Trimming cost V 2 bases and J 0 bases; bases outside gene matches: 6. This CDR3 comprises 17 residues. The CDR3 reads CASSLLLAGGSSYEQYF. Written as DNA, the CDR3 is TGTGCCAGCAGTTTACTGCTAGCGGGAGGAAGCTCCTACGAGCAGTACTTC.

V and J are TRBV4-2 and TRBJ2-3, with 10 bases aligning to TRBD2. Germline assignment: CDR1 LGHNA and CDR2 YNFKEQ. This CDR3 is built from 16 residues. V dropped 0 bases and J dropped 6; count of bases not matched to a gene: 6. The CDR3 is CASSQEAQREGDTQYF. CDR3 coding DNA: TGTGCCAGCAGCCAAGAAGCCCAGCGGGAGGGTGATACGCAGTATTTT.

V is TRBV9 and J is TRBJ2-7; D remains ambiguous. With 0 bases removed from V and 3 bases from J, the gap between germline ends came to 10 bases. The CDR3 length is 14 residues. Germline V gene data show CDR1 as SGDLS and CDR2 as YYNGEE. The chain's CDR3 is CASSVGSEIYEQYF. The CDR3 DNA sequence: TGTGCCAGCAGCGTAGGTTCGGAGATCTACGAGCAGTACTTC. Variable domain in full (rest from reference TRBV9 and TRBJ2-7): DSGVTQTPKHLITATGQRVTLRCSPRSGDLSVYWYQQSLDQGLQFLIQYYNGEERAKGNILERFSAQQFPDLHSELNLSSLELGDSALYFCASSVGSEIYEQYFGPGTRLTVT.

The gene calls are TRBV5-1 and TRBJ1-4; D not resolved. The CDR3 has 13 amino acids. The germline V gene encodes CDR1 SGHRS and CDR2 YFSETQ. V lost 0 bases to trimming and J lost 7 bases, with 7 bases between them. CDR3: CASSLVGFEKLFF. The DNA of the CDR3 is TGCGCCAGCAGCTTGGTGGGATTTGAAAAACTGTTTTTT.

The chain recombines TRBV6-5 with TRBJ2-3; TRBD1 matches 7 bases. Trimming took 2 bases from V and 0 from J; bases not matched to a gene: 5. The CDR3 totals 16 residues. The V gene's germline CDR1 is MNHEY and CDR2 SVGAGI. The CDR3 DNA sequence: TGTGCCAGCAGTTACCGGACAGGCCTTAGCACAGATACGCAGTATTTT. It translates to CASSYRTGLSTDTQYF.

CDR3 sequence reads: CASSHGGGYQETQYF. The CDR3, as DNA: TGTGCCAGCAGCCATGGGGGGGGGTACCAAGAGACCCAGTACTTC. The chain recombines TRBV14 with TRBJ2-5; 7 nucleotides align to TRBD2. The CDR3 is 15 residues long. Germline CDR1 is SGHDN and CDR2 is FVKESK. Unmatched junction bases numbered 4, after V lost 3 bases and J lost 0 bases.

The V and J genes are TRBV6-5 and TRBJ2-7; D not certain. Germline V gene sequence: CDR1 MNHEY, CDR2 SVGAGI. The CDR3 is 13 amino acids. V lost 0 bases, J lost 2 bases, and 5 bases lay in between. CDR3 residues: CASSYSSPYEQYF. CDR3 nucleotide sequence: TGTGCCAGCAGTTACTCGTCCCCCTACGAGCAGTACTTC.

The gene calls are TRBV9 and TRBJ2-7, with TRBD2 matching over 11 bases. V shed 0 bases and J 3 bases; nucleotides not matched to a gene: 2. The CDR3 contains 15 residues. Germline-derived CDR1 and CDR2 are SGDLS and YYNGEE. The CDR3 protein is CASSVALAGVYEQYF. CDR3 coding DNA: TGTGCCAGCAGCGTAGCACTAGCGGGAGTCTACGAGCAGTACTTC.

The rearrangement joins TRBV6-1 to TRBJ2-1; TRBD2 agrees at 12 bases. The germline V gene has CDR1 MNHNS and CDR2 SASEGT. This CDR3 contains 15 residues. With 6 bases clipped from V and 4 bases from J, the junction kept 4 bases outside the gene matches. This chain's CDR3 is CASSLLAGGYNEQFF. CDR3 coding DNA: TGTGCCAGCAGCTTACTAGCGGGAGGTTACAATGAGCAGTTCTTC.

Regarding this clone: At the DNA level, this CDR3 is encoded by other sequences in the same sample as well. V gene TRBV9 combines with J gene TRBJ2-2; no firm D call. There are 12 residues in the CDR3. The germline V gene has CDR1 SGDLS and CDR2 YYNGEE. Trimming removed 4 bases from V and 0 bases from J, with 1 base in between. The CDR3 loop reads CASSPNTGELFF. For the CDR3, the DNA is TGTGCCAGCAGCCCGAACACCGGGGAGCTGTTTTTT. Based on the CDR3 plus reference TRBV9 and TRBJ2-2, the full variable domain is DSGVTQTPKHLITATGQRVTLRCSPRSGDLSVYWYQQSLDQGLQFLIQYYNGEERAKGNILERFSAQQFPDLHSELNLSSLELGDSALYFCASSPNTGELFFGEGSRLTVL.

The chain is built from TRBV27 and TRBJ2-1; no reliable D call. V shed 3 bases and J shed 14 bases, with 17 bases lying between them. CDR1 MNHEY and CDR2 SMNVEV come from the germline V gene (reference sequence). This CDR3 is 13 amino acids long. The CDR3 is CASSFLSTGREFF. DNA for the CDR3: TGTGCCAGCAGTTTCCTTAGTACTGGTCGTGAGTTCTTC.

This chain uses TRBV27 with TRBJ1-1, with no clear D. The CDR3 runs to 16 residues. With 2 bases removed from V and 0 bases from J, the gap between germline ends came to 13 bases. Germline-derived CDR1 and CDR2 are MNHEY and SMNVEV (reference sequence). Here the CDR3 DNA reads TGTGCCAGCAGTTTAGAAGGCAGCCTCCTGAACACTGAAGCTTTCTTT. The encoded protein is CASSLEGSLLNTEAFF.

This chain joins TRBV10-3 and TRBJ2-1; 12 bases line up with TRBD2. Trimming at V came to 4 bases and at J to 8 bases, leaving 6 bases not matched to a gene. Germline-derived CDR1 and CDR2 are ENHRY and SYGVKD. The CDR3 spans 15 residues. The chain's CDR3 is CAISVTSGSLDEQFF. CDR3 sequence (DNA): TGTGCCATCAGTGTGACTAGCGGGAGTCTGGATGAGCAGTTCTTC.

The chain couples TRBV30 to TRBJ2-3, with D possibly matching TRBD2 (5 bases). Germline CDR1 reads GTSNPN; CDR2 reads SVGIG (reference sequence). The CDR3 length is 14 residues. Trimming left V 2 bases short and J 3 bases short, with 12 bases between. The CDR3 region has the DNA TGTGCCTGGAGTTCATCTCCGGGAACAGATACGCAGTATTTT. This sequence encodes CAWSSSPGTDTQYF.

The V and J genes are TRBV27 and TRBJ1-1, with D perhaps matching TRBD1 (5 bases). Trimming pared 5 bases from V and 6 bases from J, leaving 7 bases between. CDR1 is MNHEY and CDR2 is SMNVEV in the germline V gene (reference sequence). This CDR3 has 11 amino acids. The CDR3 is CASSRGAEAFF. DNA of the CDR3: TGTGCCAGCAGTCGGGGGGCTGAAGCTTTCTTT.

The V and J genes are TRBV9 and TRBJ2-1, with TRBD2 identical over 10 bases. Trimming cost V 3 bases and J 7 bases; bases outside gene matches: 10. The CDR3 loop spans 16 amino acids. The germline V gene encodes CDR1 SGDLS and CDR2 YYNGEE. The CDR3 is CASSDAGTSAWNEQFF. CDR3 bases: TGTGCCAGCAGCGACGCCGGGACTAGCGCCTGGAATGAGCAGTTCTTC. Complete variable domain (other parts from reference TRBV9 and TRBJ2-1): DSGVTQTPKHLITATGQRVTLRCSPRSGDLSVYWYQQSLDQGLQFLIQYYNGEERAKGNILERFSAQQFPDLHSELNLSSLELGDSALYFCASSDAGTSAWNEQFFGPGTRLTVL.

As DNA, the CDR3 is TGCGCCAGCAGCGGGGACAGGGGTCGACTACCCCCCACTGAAGCTTTCTTT. This codes for CASSGDRGRLPPTEAFF. The J gene is TRBJ1-1, the V gene TRBV5-1, with 10 bases identical to TRBD1. This CDR3 is 17 amino acids long. Trimming cost V 4 bases and J 4 bases; bases outside gene matches: 13. The germline V gene encodes CDR1 SGHRS and CDR2 YFSETQ.

The gene calls are TRBV13 and TRBJ2-7, with a weak D call TRBD1 (6 bases). V lost 6 bases and J 2 bases, leaving 14 bases between the germline ends. CDR1 PRHDT and CDR2 FYEKMQ come from the germline V gene (reference sequence). The CDR3 contains 14 residues. CDR3 sequence: CASSLPDRTYEQYF. As DNA, the CDR3 is TGTGCCAGCAGTCTACCGGACAGAACCTACGAGCAGTACTTC.

The chain links TRBV6-5 to TRBJ2-7; D call uncertain. CDR3 size: 15 residues. Germline-derived CDR1 and CDR2 are MNHEY and SVGAGI. V was pared by 0 bases and J by 0 bases, with 9 bases between. The CDR3 DNA follows: TGTGCCAGCAGTTACTCAAAGGGCAGCTCCTACGAGCAGTACTTC. Translation gives CASSYSKGSSYEQYF.